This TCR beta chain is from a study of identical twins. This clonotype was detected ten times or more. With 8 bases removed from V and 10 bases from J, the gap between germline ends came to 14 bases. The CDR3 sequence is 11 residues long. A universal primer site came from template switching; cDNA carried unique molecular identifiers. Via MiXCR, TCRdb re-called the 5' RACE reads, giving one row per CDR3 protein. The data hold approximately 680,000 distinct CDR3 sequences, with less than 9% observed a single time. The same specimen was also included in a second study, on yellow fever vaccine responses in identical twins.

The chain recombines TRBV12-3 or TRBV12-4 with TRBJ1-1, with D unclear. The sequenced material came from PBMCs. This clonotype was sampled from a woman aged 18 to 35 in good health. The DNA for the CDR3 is TGTGCCAGCGGCACGGGGTTCCTAGCTTTCTTT. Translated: CASGTGFLAFF.